The 22 T cell receptor beta chains listed next were all sequenced from one sample in a study of graft-versus-host responses after intestinal transplantation. For these receptors, no antigen is known. The repertoire was sequenced with immunoSEQ multiplex PCR; TCRdb's copy has only in-frame clones and lacks some. The sample has tens of thousands of clones; around 93% are singletons. The sample here was unstimulated CD8+ T cells sorted from spleen or lymph node cells, taken before intestinal transplant. These receptors were collected from a human donor who received an intestinal transplant.

The V gene is TRBV7-8, the J gene TRBJ2-3; D is perhaps TRBD2 (6 bases). Germline CDR1 and CDR2: SGHVS and FQNEAQ. The CDR3 sequence is 13 residues long. V lost 3 bases, J lost 9 bases, and 13 bases lay in between. The chain's CDR3 is CASSFGGMETQYF. The CDR3 DNA sequence: TGTGCCAGCAGCTTTGGGGGGATGGAAACGCAGTATTTT.

The chain links TRBV4-2 to TRBJ2-2, with a weak D call TRBD1 (6 bases). The V and J ends lost 3 bases and 5 bases respectively, with 7 bases between them. This CDR3 is 13 amino acids long. Germline CDR1 reads LGHNA; CDR2 reads YNFKEQ. CDR3 nucleotide sequence: TGTGCCAGCAGCCATGGACAGACCGGGGAGCTGTTTTTT. The encoded protein is CASSHGQTGELFF.

V and J are TRBV21-1 and TRBJ2-1; TRBD2 is the table's D call, not checked against the DNA. TRBV21-1 is a known pseudogene. This CDR3 is 17 amino acids long. Here the CDR3 reads CASSNVSVAGEYDEQFF. CDR3 coding DNA: TGTGCCAGCAGCAATGTTTCGGTAGCGGGAGAATACGATGAGCAGTTCTTC.

The chain is built from TRBV6-5 and TRBJ1-5; 9 bases fit TRBD1. The germline CDR1 and CDR2 sequences are MNHEY and SVGAGI. The CDR3 totals 14 residues. Trimming took 6 bases from V and 7 from J; bases not matched to a gene: 7. The CDR3 region is CASSPGTGYQPQHF. The CDR3 region has the DNA TGTGCCAGCAGCCCCGGGACAGGGTACCAGCCCCAGCATTTT.

This sequence joins TRBV19 and TRBJ2-1; 7 bases are a match to TRBD2. J was trimmed by 2 bases and V by 7 bases; bases with no gene match: 8. This CDR3 has 15 amino acids. From germline, CDR1 is LNHDA and CDR2 SQIVND (reference sequence). CDR3 region: CASKRGESAYNEQFF. In DNA, the CDR3 is TGTGCCAGTAAACGGGGGGAGAGCGCCTACAATGAGCAGTTCTTC. The variable domain in full, completed from reference TRBV19 and TRBJ2-1, reads DGGITQSPKYLFRKEGQNVTLSCEQNLNHDAMYWYRQDPGQGLRLIYYSQIVNDFQKGDIAEGYSVSREKKESFPLTVTSAQKNPTAFYLCASKRGESAYNEQFFGPGTRLTVL.

The rearrangement links TRBV10-3 to TRBJ1-2; 8 bases are a match to TRBD1. CDR3 length equals 15 residues. Losses at the gene ends were 2 bases for V and 5 bases for J; bases not matched to a gene: 7. The germline V gene encodes CDR1 ENHRY and CDR2 SYGVKD. The chain's CDR3 is CAISEEAGGPYGYTF. CDR3 in DNA: TGTGCCATCAGTGAGGAGGCAGGGGGCCCATATGGCTACACCTTC.

Written as DNA, the CDR3 is TGTGCCAGCAGCTTGTTCGGAGAATGGGTTTACAATGAGCAGTTCTTC. This codes for CASSLFGEWVYNEQFF. The chain recombines TRBV5-4 with TRBJ2-1; no clear D gene. Germline assignment: CDR1 SGHNT and CDR2 YYREEE (reference sequence). The CDR3 extends over 16 amino acids. The V gene lost 1 base and the J gene lost 4 bases, with 15 bases spanning the gap.

This clone was observed a single time. The chain links TRBV5-1 to TRBJ1-1, with 8 bases lining up with TRBD1. The CDR3 totals 15 residues. V shed 1 base and J 5 bases; nucleotides not matched to a gene: 7. Per germline, CDR1 SGHRS and CDR2 YFSETQ. CDR3 protein: CASSLSDRGRTEAFF. The CDR3 nucleotides are TGCGCCAGCAGCTTGTCAGACAGGGGAAGAACTGAAGCTTTCTTT.

J is TRBJ2-7 and V is TRBV13; 7 bases are shared with TRBD1. CDR3 length: 16 amino acids. Germline CDR1 reads PRHDT; CDR2 reads FYEKMQ (reference sequence). The V and J ends lost 0 bases and 3 bases, in that order; junction bases with no gene match: 8. The CDR3 DNA reads as TGTGCCAGCAGCTTAGGCCCCGGGACAGTTTACTACGAGCAGTACTTC. This gives the protein CASSLGPGTVYYEQYF.

The chain links TRBV6-1 to TRBJ1-5; weak D call: TRBD1 (6 bases). There are 15 residues in the CDR3. V lost 4 bases and J 7 bases, leaving 17 bases between the germline ends. The germline gives CDR1 MNHNS, CDR2 SASEGT. The CDR3 DNA reads as TGTGCCAGCAGTGGGTTGGGGGGGGCTTGGCAGCCCCAGCATTTT. Translating gives CASSGLGGAWQPQHF.

The chain combines TRBV6-5 with TRBJ2-7, with 10 bases lining up with TRBD2. With V trimmed by 0 bases and J by 5 bases, 7 bases remained unmatched. Germline-derived CDR1 and CDR2 are MNHEY and SVGAGI. This CDR3 has 16 residues. The CDR3 protein is CASSYSGSGRAHEQYF. The CDR3 DNA is TGTGCCAGCAGTTACTCGGGGAGCGGGAGGGCCCACGAGCAGTACTTC.

The gene calls are TRBV5-6 and TRBJ2-7; the match to TRBD2 covers 7 bases. CDR1 is SGHDT and CDR2 is YYEEEE in the germline V gene. The V and J ends lost 0 bases and 9 bases, in that order; junction bases with no gene match: 6. The CDR3 loop spans 13 amino acids. In nucleotides, the CDR3 is TGTGCCAGCAGCTTGGGCCTCACTAGCGTGCAGTACTTC. This translates into CASSLGLTSVQYF. Based on the CDR3 plus reference TRBV5-6 and TRBJ2-7, the full variable domain is DAGVTQSPTHLIKTRGQQVTLRCSPKSGHDTVSWYQQALGQGPQFIFQYYEEEERQRGNFPDRFSGHQFPNYSSELNVNALLLGDSALYLCASSLGLTSVQYFGPGTRLTVT.

This clone was detected a few times. This chain joins TRBV2 and TRBJ2-7, with D hard to call. This CDR3 spans 12 amino acids. The V end lost 4 bases, the J end lost 2 bases, and 6 bases lay between the germline ends. Germline V lookup: CDR1 SNHLY, CDR2 FYNNEI. In DNA, the CDR3 is TGTGCCAGCAGTGGTTTCGCCTACGAGCAGTACTTC. This codes for CASSGFAYEQYF.

The V call is TRBV6-1, the J call TRBJ2-7; 7 bases are shared with TRBD2. This CDR3 has 14 amino acids. V shed 4 bases and J 0 bases; nucleotides not matched to a gene: 3. In germline, CDR1 is MNHNS, CDR2 SASEGT. The CDR3 DNA reads as TGTGCCAGCAGTGTGGGACTATACTCCTACGAGCAGTACTTC. Amino acid sequence: CASSVGLYSYEQYF.

The chain employs TRBV19 and TRBJ2-3; a weak D match, TRBD1 (7 bases). CDR1 and CDR2 from the germline V gene are LNHDA and SQIVND (reference sequence). Trimming left V 3 bases short and J 2 bases short, with 12 bases between. CDR3 size: 15 residues. The CDR3 sequence is CASSIQGGVTDTQYF. The CDR3 DNA is TGTGCCAGTAGTATTCAGGGGGGCGTCACAGATACGCAGTATTTT.

Points on this clone: Other DNA sequences in this specimen translate into the identical CDR3. This CDR3 is CASSLGGPEGYTF. The CDR3, as DNA: TGTGCCAGCAGCCTTGGAGGGCCTGAGGGCTACACCTTC. The V and J genes are TRBV7-9 and TRBJ1-2; D not resolved. Per the germline V gene, CDR1 is SEHNR and CDR2 is FQNEAQ (reference sequence). Trimming took 5 bases from V and 8 from J, leaving 15 bases between them. This CDR3 has 13 amino acids.

The rearrangement uses TRBV27 and TRBJ2-1; 8 nucleotides line up with TRBD1. The CDR3 totals 16 residues. After removal of 2 bases from V and 8 bases from J, the junction contained 11 bases not matched to a gene. Germline loops: CDR1 MNHEY, CDR2 SMNVEV (reference sequence). This chain's CDR3 is CASSLDWAGGVDEQFF. CDR3 nucleotide sequence: TGTGCCAGCAGTTTAGATTGGGCAGGGGGCGTCGATGAGCAGTTCTTC.

This sequence joins TRBV19 and TRBJ2-1; 8 nucleotides match TRBD2. V lost 3 bases to trimming and J lost 8 bases; unmatched junction nucleotides: 6. Per the germline V gene, CDR1 is LNHDA and CDR2 is SQIVND (reference sequence). The CDR3 extends over 14 amino acids. The CDR3 is CASSITREEDEQFF. CDR3 sequence (DNA): TGTGCCAGTAGTATCACGCGGGAGGAGGATGAGCAGTTCTTC.

This chain links TRBV19 with TRBJ1-1; D remains ambiguous. V shed 4 bases and J shed 4 bases, with 13 bases lying between them. Germline assignment: CDR1 LNHDA and CDR2 SQIVND (reference sequence). The CDR3 consists of 14 residues. CDR3 in amino acids: CASSTGGSRTEAFF. Here the CDR3 DNA reads TGTGCCAGTAGTACTGGAGGGTCGCGCACTGAAGCTTTCTTT.

In its sample, this clone was seen once. The rearrangement joins TRBV2 to TRBJ2-7; TRBD2 is a possible D gene (7 bases). Germline CDR1 reads SNHLY; CDR2 reads FYNNEI. The CDR3 has 13 residues. Trimming took 3 bases from V and 4 from J, leaving 10 bases between them. CDR3 residues: CASSERGLYEQYF. For the CDR3, the DNA is TGTGCCAGCAGTGAGCGGGGGCTTTACGAGCAGTACTTC.

This chain uses TRBV7-9 with TRBJ1-2; D might be TRBD1 (6 bases). Germline-derived CDR1 and CDR2 are SEHNR and FQNEAQ (reference sequence). This CDR3 is built from 16 residues. The V gene lost 1 base and the J gene lost 6 bases, with 18 bases spanning the gap. The CDR3 protein is CASSLGIRGKGDGYTF. The CDR3 DNA reads as TGTGCCAGCAGCTTAGGGATCAGGGGTAAAGGAGATGGCTACACCTTC.

The chain links TRBV6-1 to TRBJ1-1, with 10 nucleotides matching TRBD1. Germline values: CDR1 MNHNS, CDR2 SASEGT. The CDR3 length is 17 residues. V shed 2 bases and J 0 bases; nucleotides not matched to a gene: 6. The CDR3 DNA reads as TGTGCCAGCAGTGAACGGACAGGGGGATTGGTGAACACTGAAGCTTTCTTT. Its translation is CASSERTGGLVNTEAFF.